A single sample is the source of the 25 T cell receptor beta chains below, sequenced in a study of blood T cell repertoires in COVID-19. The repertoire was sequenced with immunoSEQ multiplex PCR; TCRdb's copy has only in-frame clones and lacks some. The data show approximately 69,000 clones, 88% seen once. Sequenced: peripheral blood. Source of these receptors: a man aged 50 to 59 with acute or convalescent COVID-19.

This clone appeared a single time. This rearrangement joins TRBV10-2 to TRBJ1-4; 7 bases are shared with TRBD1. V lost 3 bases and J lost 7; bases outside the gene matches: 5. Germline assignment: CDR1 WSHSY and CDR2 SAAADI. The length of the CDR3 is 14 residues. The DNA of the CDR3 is TGCGCCAGCAGTGATGGAGGGGGCGGTGAAAAACTGTTTTTT. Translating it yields CASSDGGGGEKLFF.

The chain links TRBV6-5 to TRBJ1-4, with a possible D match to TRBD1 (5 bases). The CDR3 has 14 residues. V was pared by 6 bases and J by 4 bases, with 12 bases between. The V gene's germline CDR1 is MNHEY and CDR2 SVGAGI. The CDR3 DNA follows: TGTGCCAGCAGGCCCGGGACTTTTAATGAAAAACTGTTTTTT. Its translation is CASRPGTFNEKLFF.

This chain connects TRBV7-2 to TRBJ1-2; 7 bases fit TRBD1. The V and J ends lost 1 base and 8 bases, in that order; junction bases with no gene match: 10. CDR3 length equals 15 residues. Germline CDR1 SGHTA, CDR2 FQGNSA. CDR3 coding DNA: TGTGCCAGCAGCTTAGGGGTGACAGGGCTGCGGGGCTACACCTTC. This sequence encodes CASSLGVTGLRGYTF. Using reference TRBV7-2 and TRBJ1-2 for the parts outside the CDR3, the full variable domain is GAGVSQSPSNKVTEKGKDVELRCDPISGHTALYWYRQSLGQGLEFLIYFQGNSAPDKSGLPSDRFSAERTGGSVSTLTIQRTQQEDSAVYLCASSLGVTGLRGYTFGSGTRLTVV.

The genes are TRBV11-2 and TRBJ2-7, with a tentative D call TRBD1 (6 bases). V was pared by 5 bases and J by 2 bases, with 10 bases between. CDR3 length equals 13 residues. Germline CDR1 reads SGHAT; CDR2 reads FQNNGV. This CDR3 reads CASSTQGPYEQYF. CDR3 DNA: TGTGCCAGCAGCACACAGGGTCCCTACGAGCAGTACTTC.

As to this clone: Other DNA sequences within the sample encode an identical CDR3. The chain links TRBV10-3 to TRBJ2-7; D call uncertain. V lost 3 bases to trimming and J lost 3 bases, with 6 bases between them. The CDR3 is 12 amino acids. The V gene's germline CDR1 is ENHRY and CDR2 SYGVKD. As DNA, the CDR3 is TGTGCCATCAGTGATAACAGCTACGAGCAGTACTTC. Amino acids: CAISDNSYEQYF.

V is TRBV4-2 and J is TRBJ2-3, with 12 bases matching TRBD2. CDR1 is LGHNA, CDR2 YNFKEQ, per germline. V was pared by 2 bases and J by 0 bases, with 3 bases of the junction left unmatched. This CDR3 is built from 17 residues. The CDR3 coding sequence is TGTGCCAGCAGCCAAAGGACTAGCGGGGAGAGCACAGATACGCAGTATTTT. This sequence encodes CASSQRTSGESTDTQYF.

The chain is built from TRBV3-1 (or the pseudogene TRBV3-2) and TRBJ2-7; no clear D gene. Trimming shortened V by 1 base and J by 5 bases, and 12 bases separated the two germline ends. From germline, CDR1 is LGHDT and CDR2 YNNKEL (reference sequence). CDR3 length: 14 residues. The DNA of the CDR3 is TGTGCCAGCAGCCAAGGGTCTGTAGCCCACGAGCAGTACTTC. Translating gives CASSQGSVAHEQYF.

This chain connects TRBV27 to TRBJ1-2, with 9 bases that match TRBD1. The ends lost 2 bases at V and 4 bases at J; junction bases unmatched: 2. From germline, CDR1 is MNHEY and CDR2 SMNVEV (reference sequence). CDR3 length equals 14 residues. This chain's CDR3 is CASSLGQGFYGYTF. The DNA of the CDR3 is TGTGCCAGCAGTTTAGGACAGGGGTTCTATGGCTACACCTTC.

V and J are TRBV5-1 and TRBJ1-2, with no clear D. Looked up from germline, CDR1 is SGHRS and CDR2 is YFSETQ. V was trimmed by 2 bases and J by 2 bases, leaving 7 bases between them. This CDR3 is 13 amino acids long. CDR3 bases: TGCGCCAGCAGCTTCGGGGTAAACTATGGCTACACCTTC. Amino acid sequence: CASSFGVNYGYTF. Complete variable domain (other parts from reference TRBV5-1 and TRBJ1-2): KAGVTQTPRYLIKTRGQQVTLSCSPISGHRSVSWYQQTPGQGLQFLFEYFSETQRNKGNFPGRFSGRQFSNSRSEMNVSTLELGDSALYLCASSFGVNYGYTFGSGTRLTVV.

The DNA for the CDR3 is TGTGCCAGTAGTATTGGTTCCGTGACAGGTATGAATGAGCAGTTCTTC. Encoded protein: CASSIGSVTGMNEQFF. This sequence joins TRBV19 and TRBJ2-1; D perhaps matches TRBD1 (6 bases). CDR1 and CDR2 from the germline V gene are LNHDA and SQIVND (reference sequence). The ends were cut back, 3 bases at V and 7 bases at J, with 19 bases in the middle. The CDR3 consists of 16 residues.

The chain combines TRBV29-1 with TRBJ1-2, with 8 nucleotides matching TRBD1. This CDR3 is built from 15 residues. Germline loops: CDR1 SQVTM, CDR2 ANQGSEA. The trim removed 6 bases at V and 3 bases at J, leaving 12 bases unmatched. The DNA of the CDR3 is TGCAGCGTCAAAGGGGGGACAGGCACCGACTATGGCTACACCTTC. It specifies CSVKGGTGTDYGYTF.

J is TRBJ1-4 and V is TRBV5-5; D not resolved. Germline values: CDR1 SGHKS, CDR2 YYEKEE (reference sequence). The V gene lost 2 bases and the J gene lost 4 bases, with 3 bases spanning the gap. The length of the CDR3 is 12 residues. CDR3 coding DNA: TGTGCCAGCAGCTTATATAATGAAAAACTGTTTTTT. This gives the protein CASSLYNEKLFF.

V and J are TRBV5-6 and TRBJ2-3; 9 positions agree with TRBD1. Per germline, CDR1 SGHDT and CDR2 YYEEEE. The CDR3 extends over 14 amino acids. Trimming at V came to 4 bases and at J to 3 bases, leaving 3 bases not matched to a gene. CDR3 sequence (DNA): TGTGCCAGCAGCAGAGGGACAGGGACAGATACGCAGTATTTT. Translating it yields CASSRGTGTDTQYF.

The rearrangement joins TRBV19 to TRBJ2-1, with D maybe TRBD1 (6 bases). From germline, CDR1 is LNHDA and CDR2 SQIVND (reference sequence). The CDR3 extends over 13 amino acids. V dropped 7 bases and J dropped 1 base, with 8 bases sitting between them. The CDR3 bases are TGTGCCAGTAACGGACAGTCCTACAATGAGCAGTTCTTC. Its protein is CASNGQSYNEQFF.

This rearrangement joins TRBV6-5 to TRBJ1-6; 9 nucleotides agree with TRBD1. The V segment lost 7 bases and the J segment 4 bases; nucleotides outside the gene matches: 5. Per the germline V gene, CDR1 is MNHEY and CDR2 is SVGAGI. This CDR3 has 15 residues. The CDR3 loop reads CASTPGQGYNSPLHF. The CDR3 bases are TGTGCCAGCACTCCGGGACAGGGTTATAATTCACCCCTCCACTTT.

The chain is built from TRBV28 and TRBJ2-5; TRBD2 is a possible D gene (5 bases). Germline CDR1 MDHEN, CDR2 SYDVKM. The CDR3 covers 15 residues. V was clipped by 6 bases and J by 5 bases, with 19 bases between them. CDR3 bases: TGTGCCAGCAGCCCGGCTGTGACCTCGGGGGAGACCCAGTACTTC. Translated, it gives CASSPAVTSGETQYF.

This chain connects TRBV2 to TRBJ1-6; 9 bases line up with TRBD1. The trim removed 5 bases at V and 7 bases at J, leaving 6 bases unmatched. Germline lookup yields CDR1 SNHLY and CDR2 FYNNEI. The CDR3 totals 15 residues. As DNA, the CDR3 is TGTGCCAGCAGTATGGACAGGGGATCCAATTCACCCCTCCACTTT. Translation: CASSMDRGSNSPLHF.

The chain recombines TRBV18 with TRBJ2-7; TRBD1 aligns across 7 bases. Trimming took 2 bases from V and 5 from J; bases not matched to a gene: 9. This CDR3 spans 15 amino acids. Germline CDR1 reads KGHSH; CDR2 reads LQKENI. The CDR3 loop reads CASSPRQGESNEQYF. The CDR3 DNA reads TGTGCCAGCTCACCAAGACAGGGCGAGTCGAACGAGCAGTACTTC.

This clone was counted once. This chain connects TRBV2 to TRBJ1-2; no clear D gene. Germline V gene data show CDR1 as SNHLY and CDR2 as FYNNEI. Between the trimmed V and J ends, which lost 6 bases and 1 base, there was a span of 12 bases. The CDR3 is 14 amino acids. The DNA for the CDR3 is TGTGCCAGCAGACTAGGCAGCCTTAACTATGGCTACACCTTC. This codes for CASRLGSLNYGYTF.

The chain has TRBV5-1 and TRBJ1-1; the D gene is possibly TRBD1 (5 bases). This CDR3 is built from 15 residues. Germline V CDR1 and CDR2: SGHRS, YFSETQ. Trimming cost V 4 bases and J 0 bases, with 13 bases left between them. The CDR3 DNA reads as TGCGCCAGCAGCATGACAGTCCTCCTGAACACTGAAGCTTTCTTT. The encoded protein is CASSMTVLLNTEAFF.

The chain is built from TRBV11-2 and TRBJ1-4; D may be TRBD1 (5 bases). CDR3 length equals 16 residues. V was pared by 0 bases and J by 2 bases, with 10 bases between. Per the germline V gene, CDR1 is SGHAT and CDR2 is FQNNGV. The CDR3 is CASSLDFRVTNEKLFF. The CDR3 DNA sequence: TGTGCCAGCAGCTTAGATTTCAGGGTGACTAATGAAAAACTGTTTTTT.

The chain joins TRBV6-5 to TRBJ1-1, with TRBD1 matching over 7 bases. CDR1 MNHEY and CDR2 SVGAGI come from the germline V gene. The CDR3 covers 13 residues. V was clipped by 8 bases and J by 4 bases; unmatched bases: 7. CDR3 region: CASLRGQLTEAFF. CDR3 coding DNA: TGTGCCAGCCTAAGGGGACAGCTCACTGAAGCTTTCTTT.

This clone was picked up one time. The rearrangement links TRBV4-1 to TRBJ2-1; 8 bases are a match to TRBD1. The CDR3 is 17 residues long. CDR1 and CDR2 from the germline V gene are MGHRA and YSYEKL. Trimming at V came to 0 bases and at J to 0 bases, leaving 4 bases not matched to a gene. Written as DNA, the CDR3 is TGCGCCAGCAGCCAAGATTGGACAGGGAGCTCCTACAATGAGCAGTTCTTC. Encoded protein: CASSQDWTGSSYNEQFF.

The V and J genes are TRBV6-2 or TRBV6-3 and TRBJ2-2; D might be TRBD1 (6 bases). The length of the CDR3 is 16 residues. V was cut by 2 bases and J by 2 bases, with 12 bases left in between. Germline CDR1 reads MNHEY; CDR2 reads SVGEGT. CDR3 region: CASSYPGQLNTGELFF. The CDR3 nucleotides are TGTGCCAGCAGTTACCCCGGACAGCTTAACACCGGGGAGCTGTTTTTT.

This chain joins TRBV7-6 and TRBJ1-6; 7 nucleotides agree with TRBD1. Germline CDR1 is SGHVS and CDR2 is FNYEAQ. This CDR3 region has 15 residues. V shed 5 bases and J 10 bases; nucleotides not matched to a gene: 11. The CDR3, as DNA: TGTGCCAGCAGCGGAGACAGGGCTTTAGGGTCACCCCTCCACTTT. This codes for CASSGDRALGSPLHF.